The 18 T cell receptor beta chains presented below share a single source sample, sequenced in a study of identical twins. TCRdb re-called the 5' RACE reads with MiXCR, one entry per CDR3 protein. The sample records hundreds of thousands of distinct CDR3 sequences, approximately 8.5% being singletons. The data also belong to a second study, concerning yellow fever vaccine responses in identical twins.

Sequencing was done on a sample of memory (CD45RO+) T cells sorted from blood. The source is a woman between 18 and 29 years old in good health.

This clonotype was observed a handful of times. CDR3 sequence (DNA): TGTGCCAGCAGCTTAAAAGAGGGGGGCACAGATACGCAGTATTTT. Protein sequence: CASSLKEGGTDTQYF. The chain couples TRBV7-3 to TRBJ2-3; perhaps TRBD1 as D (6 bases). The CDR3 extends over 15 amino acids. Per the germline V gene, CDR1 is SGHTA and CDR2 is FQGTGA. V shed 1 base and J shed 1 base, with 9 bases lying between them.

The chain links TRBV3-1 to TRBJ1-1, with 9 bases identical to TRBD1. In germline, CDR1 is LGHDT, CDR2 YNNKEL (reference sequence). There are 15 residues in the CDR3. The ends lost 3 bases at V and 10 bases at J; junction bases unmatched: 12. In DNA, the CDR3 is TGTGCCAGCAGCCACGTACCGGGACAGGGTTTGCGAGCTTTCTTT. This gives the protein CASSHVPGQGLRAFF.

The CDR3 reads CASSSYGEQFF. CDR3 nucleotide sequence: TGTGCCAGCAGCTCTTACGGTGAGCAGTTCTTC. The chain uses TRBV7-8 and TRBJ2-1; D not certain. The V gene's germline CDR1 is SGHVS and CDR2 FQNEAQ. Trimming took 4 bases from V and 9 from J, leaving 7 bases between them. The CDR3 length is 11 residues. The full variable domain, rest sourced from reference TRBV7-8 and TRBJ2-1, is GAGVSQSPRYKVAKRGQDVALRCDPISGHVSLFWYQQALGQGPEFLTYFQNEAQLDKSGLPSDRFFAERPEGSVSTLKIQRTQQEDSAVYLCASSSYGEQFFGPGTRLTVL.

V is TRBV25-1 and J is TRBJ2-7; 11 bases match TRBD2. V gave up 4 bases and J gave up 0 bases; unmatched junction bases: 14. CDR3 length equals 19 residues. Germline CDR1 reads MGHDK; CDR2 reads SYGVNS. The DNA for the CDR3 is TGTGCCAGCAGTGGAAACTGGGGAACTAGCGGGAGCCACTCCTACGAGCAGTACTTC. Translation: CASSGNWGTSGSHSYEQYF.

This clonotype was seen many times. J is TRBJ2-2 and V is TRBV3-1; 7 bases map to TRBD2. This CDR3 region has 16 residues. Germline V gene lookup returns CDR1 LGHDT and CDR2 YNNKEL (reference sequence). Trimming took 5 bases from V and 1 from J; bases not matched to a gene: 7. In DNA, the CDR3 is TGTGCCAGCAGCATAACTAGCGAGATGAACACCGGGGAGCTGTTTTTT. Amino acid sequence: CASSITSEMNTGELFF.

The chain combines TRBV14 with TRBJ2-5; 8 nucleotides match TRBD2. The CDR3 has 16 residues. Germline assignment: CDR1 SGHDN and CDR2 FVKESK. V trimming: 4 bases; J trimming: 2 bases; junction bases outside the gene matches: 9. CDR3 protein: CASSPLGSGAQETQYF. DNA for the CDR3: TGTGCCAGCAGCCCTCTGGGTAGCGGGGCGCAAGAGACCCAGTACTTC.

This clonotype was seen ten or more times. The chain is built from TRBV5-1 and TRBJ2-1, with D possibly being TRBD2 (6 bases). The germline gives CDR1 SGHRS, CDR2 YFSETQ. This CDR3 contains 16 residues. V lost 0 bases, J lost 1 base, and 11 bases lay in between. The CDR3 DNA reads TGCGCCAGCAGCTTGGTGTCGGGAGTTTCCTACAATGAGCAGTTCTTC. As protein: CASSLVSGVSYNEQFF.

This clonotype was observed a few times. V usage is TRBV6-5 and J usage is TRBJ2-2; 8 bases align to TRBD2. V dropped 2 bases and J dropped 5; count of bases not matched to a gene: 7. The CDR3 totals 16 residues. In germline, CDR1 is MNHEY, CDR2 SVGAGI. The CDR3 DNA follows: TGTGCCAGCAGTTACGGGGCGGGGGGTTGGACCGGGGAGCTGTTTTTT. It translates to CASSYGAGGWTGELFF.

This clonotype was detected ten times or more. This chain uses TRBV20-1 with TRBJ2-3, with 10 bases fitting TRBD1. CDR1 and CDR2 (germline): DFQATT, SNEGSKA (reference sequence). This CDR3 has 17 residues. J was trimmed by 6 bases and V by 1 base; bases with no gene match: 13. CDR3 region: CSARVSPGQGPSDTQYF. CDR3 nucleotide sequence: TGCAGTGCTAGAGTGTCCCCGGGACAGGGGCCGTCCGATACGCAGTATTTT.

Many counts were recorded for this clonotype. The rearrangement joins TRBV11-2 to TRBJ1-6; 7 nucleotides match TRBD1. In germline, CDR1 is SGHAT, CDR2 FQNNGV. The CDR3 has 15 residues. The V gene end was trimmed by 5 bases and the J gene end by 2 bases; junction bases not matched to a gene: 3. CDR3 nucleotides: TGTGCCAGCAGCATACAGGGGCCCTATAATTCACCCCTCCACTTT. Its translation: CASSIQGPYNSPLHF.

This clonotype has just a few counts. This chain links TRBV18 with TRBJ2-7, with 14 bases lining up with TRBD2. In germline, CDR1 is KGHSH, CDR2 LQKENI. The V gene end was trimmed by 1 base and the J gene end by 1 base; junction bases not matched to a gene: 6. CDR3 length: 18 amino acids. CDR3 protein: CASSPQPGLAGESYEQYV. CDR3 DNA sequence: TGTGCCAGCTCACCACAACCGGGACTAGCGGGGGAGTCCTACGAGCAGTACGTC.

The chain employs TRBV6-2 or TRBV6-3 and TRBJ2-1; 8 bases are shared with TRBD2. In germline, CDR1 is MNHEY, CDR2 SVGEGT. The CDR3 sequence is 15 residues long. Unmatched junction bases numbered 4, after V lost 5 bases and J lost 1 base. The CDR3 DNA is TGTGCCAGCAGTAGCGGGAGCCCATCCTACAATGAGCAGTTCTTC. As protein: CASSSGSPSYNEQFF.

The sample holds a few counts of this clonotype. V usage is TRBV27 and J usage is TRBJ2-5, with 11 bases aligning to TRBD2. The germline V gene has CDR1 MNHEY and CDR2 SMNVEV (reference sequence). The CDR3 extends over 17 amino acids. The ends lost 4 bases at V and 0 bases at J; junction bases unmatched: 7. DNA for the CDR3: TGTGCCAGCAGTTGGGATCTAGCGGGGGGCAACCAAGAGACCCAGTACTTC. This encodes CASSWDLAGGNQETQYF.

This clonotype was detected only a few times. The chain has TRBV16 and TRBJ2-7; 11 bases match TRBD2. This CDR3 has 16 residues. CDR1 and CDR2 from the germline V gene are KGHSY and FQNENV. The ends lost 1 base at V and 6 bases at J; junction bases unmatched: 8. The CDR3 region is CASSQLETSGRSEQYF. The CDR3 region has the DNA TGTGCCAGCAGCCAATTAGAAACTAGCGGGAGAAGCGAGCAGTACTTC. The variable domain in full, with the rest retrieved from reference TRBV16 and TRBJ2-7, is GEEVAQTPKHLVRGEGQKAKLYCAPIKGHSYVFWYQQVLKNEFKFLISFQNENVFDETGMPKERFSAKCLPNSPCSLEIQATKLEDSAVYFCASSQLETSGRSEQYFGPGTRLTVT.

Only a few counts were recorded for this clonotype. CDR3 coding DNA: TGTGCCACCAGCAGAGGTTCACAGGGAGGGGATCAGCCCCAGCATTTT. Translating it yields CATSRGSQGGDQPQHF. This chain joins TRBV15 and TRBJ1-5, with D tentatively TRBD1 (6 bases). The germline CDR1 and CDR2 sequences are LNHNV and YYDKDF (reference sequence). CDR3 size: 16 residues. The germline V and J ends were trimmed by 1 base and 5 bases, with 15 bases remaining between them. The full variable domain, completed using reference TRBV15 and TRBJ1-5, is DAMVIQNPRYQVTQFGKPVTLSCSQTLNHNVMYWYQQKSSQAPKLLFHYYDKDFNNEADTPDNFQSRRPNTSFCFLDIRSPGLGDTAMYLCATSRGSQGGDQPQHFGDGTRLSIL.

This clonotype was seen a handful of times. V and J are TRBV15 and TRBJ2-1, with 8 nucleotides matching TRBD2. The ends lost 2 bases at V and 0 bases at J; junction bases unmatched: 15. CDR1 and CDR2 (germline): LNHNV, YYDKDF (reference sequence). This CDR3 region has 20 residues. The CDR3 sequence is CATSRFLFGERGPSYNEQFF. CDR3 nucleotides: TGTGCCACCAGCAGATTCCTTTTCGGGGAGCGGGGGCCCTCCTACAATGAGCAGTTCTTC.

The chain has TRBV20-1 and TRBJ2-1, with D perhaps matching TRBD1 (5 bases). This CDR3 has 13 amino acids. CDR1 is DFQATT and CDR2 is SNEGSKA in the germline V gene (reference sequence). V lost 6 bases to trimming and J lost 4 bases, with 13 bases between them. CDR3 in amino acids: CSARVGSYNEQFF. The CDR3 nucleotides are TGCAGTGCCAGGGTAGGATCGTACAATGAGCAGTTCTTC.

This clonotype appeared a few times. The chain recombines TRBV5-1 with TRBJ2-3, with 8 bases lining up with TRBD1. Per germline, CDR1 SGHRS and CDR2 YFSETQ. The CDR3 has 15 amino acids. V was clipped by 4 bases and J by 6 bases; unmatched bases: 10. The CDR3 sequence: CASSLSTGAGDTQYF. The CDR3 DNA sequence: TGCGCCAGCAGCCTCTCGACAGGGGCTGGGGATACGCAGTATTTT.